This entry lists 2 T cell receptor beta chains sequenced from one sample in a study of metastatic and nonmetastatic thyroid tumors. Through MiXCR, TCRdb re-clonotyped the PCR reads. Among approximately 17,000 clones, approximately 17% were seen once, and the ten largest hold 18%. Before thyroid surgery, none of the patients had received any treatment. The sequenced sample consisted of blood. These receptors were obtained from a male donor with papillary thyroid cancer or a benign thyroid nodule (not recorded which). Some clones in this sample may be carry-over from other donors' samples.

This clone was observed many times. One end of the junction varies from germline; a read error may be responsible. The CDR3 protein is CASSPGWNEQFF. DNA for the CDR3: TGTGCCAGCAGTCCCGGCTGGAATGAACAGTTCTTC. The rearrangement joins TRBV28 to TRBJ2-1; no definite D call. The CDR3 sequence is 12 residues long. Looked up from germline, CDR1 is MDHEN and CDR2 is SYDVKM.

On this clone itself: This may stem from a read error, because a much larger clone lies one nucleotide away. Distinct nucleotide sequences in the sample also encode this CDR3. The rearrangement uses TRBV20-1 and TRBJ2-3; 7 bases fit TRBD1. The CDR3 runs to 16 residues. Germline V gene data show CDR1 as DFQATT and CDR2 as SNEGSKA (reference sequence). V lost 0 bases to trimming and J lost 8 bases; unmatched junction nucleotides: 14. The CDR3 region has the DNA TGCAGTGCTAGAGATTTGGCTACGGGGTCAGGGGGTACGCAGTATTTT. Its translation is CSARDLATGSGGTQYF.